The 17 T cell receptor beta chains reported below all come from one sample, sequenced in a study of shared clonotypes between healthy human individuals. Produced via immunoSEQ multiplex PCR; TCRdb's table is partial and in-frame only. The table includes hundreds of thousands of clones, 72% detected once. The sequenced sample consisted of memory CD4+ T cells sorted from blood. This sample's subset: CD45RA-negative fraction. Receptors originate from a woman in her 30s in good health.

The chain has TRBV18 and TRBJ2-2, with a weak D call TRBD1 (6 bases). Trimming pared 6 bases from V and 0 bases from J, leaving 8 bases between. The CDR3 has 14 amino acids. Germline-derived CDR1 and CDR2 are KGHSH and LQKENI. DNA of the CDR3: TGTGCCAGCTCTGAGGGGGCGAACACCGGGGAGCTGTTTTTT. Amino acid sequence: CASSEGANTGELFF. Supplemented by reference TRBV18 and TRBJ2-2, the full variable domain reads NAGVMQNPRHLVRRRGQEARLRCSPMKGHSHVYWYRQLPEEGLKFMVYLQKENIIDESGMPKERFSAEFPKEGPSILRIQQVVRGDSAAYFCASSEGANTGELFFGEGSRLTVL.

This clone was seen more than once but under ten times. A much larger clone is a single base away; this may be a read error. Distinct nucleotide sequences in the sample also encode this CDR3. The chain links TRBV28 to TRBJ1-3, with 9 bases fitting TRBD1. Germline V gene lookup returns CDR1 MDHEN and CDR2 SYDVKM. The CDR3 is 15 amino acids. The junction had 4 bases not matched to a gene; V was cut back by 4 bases and J by 3 bases. The CDR3 reads CASSSGQGDGNTIYF. The CDR3 region has the DNA TGTGCCAGCAGTTCGGGACAGGGCGATGGAAACACCATATATTTT. Full variable domain (outside the CDR3, taken from reference TRBV28 and TRBJ1-3): DVKVTQSSRYLVKRTGEKVFLECVQDMDHENMFWYRQDPGLGLRLIYFSYDVKMKEKGDIPEGYSVSREKKERFSLILESASTNQTSMYLCASSSGQGDGNTIYFGEGSWLTVV.

The rearrangement uses TRBV28 and TRBJ2-7; possibly TRBD2 for D (6 bases). Per the germline V gene, CDR1 is MDHEN and CDR2 is SYDVKM. The V end was cut by 4 bases, the J end by 10 bases, with 17 bases between. The CDR3 consists of 13 residues. Written as DNA, the CDR3 is TGTGCCAGCAGTTCTCGGGAGAGGGTCTCACAGTACTTC. Translating it yields CASSSRERVSQYF.

The chain uses TRBV2 and TRBJ2-1; TRBD1 is a possible D gene (6 bases). With 1 base removed from V and 3 bases from J, the gap between germline ends came to 22 bases. Per germline, CDR1 SNHLY and CDR2 FYNNEI. The CDR3 covers 19 residues. As DNA, the CDR3 is TGTGCCAGCAGTGAAGGAGGGGGAGATAGGGTATGGTACTACAATGAGCAGTTCTTC. Protein sequence: CASSEGGGDRVWYYNEQFF.

The J gene is TRBJ2-7, the V gene TRBV7-8, with 11 bases aligning to TRBD2. Germline V CDR1 and CDR2: SGHVS, FQNEAQ. J gave up 0 bases and V 3 bases, and 1 base lay outside the gene matches. CDR3 length: 15 amino acids. The CDR3 DNA is TGTGCCAGCAGCTTGCTAGCGGGAGGCTCCTACGAGCAGTACTTC. Translating it yields CASSLLAGGSYEQYF.

V usage is TRBV4-2 and J usage is TRBJ2-1; 7 positions match TRBD2. The V gene's germline CDR1 is LGHNA and CDR2 YNFKEQ. V shed 0 bases and J 7 bases; nucleotides not matched to a gene: 9. CDR3 length equals 16 residues. As DNA, the CDR3 is TGTGCCAGCAGCCAAGATCCGGGGGAGGGCCGAAATGAGCAGTTCTTC. It translates to CASSQDPGEGRNEQFF.

This clone was observed a few times. CDR3 sequence reads: CASRTGGGDQPQHF. CDR3 bases: TGTGCCAGCAGAACAGGGGGCGGTGATCAGCCCCAGCATTTT. The rearrangement uses TRBV28 and TRBJ1-5; 9 bases line up with TRBD1. Unmatched junction bases numbered 5, after V lost 6 bases and J lost 5 bases. The CDR3 length is 14 residues. The germline CDR1 and CDR2 sequences are MDHEN and SYDVKM.

Note on this clone: The same CDR3 also results from other DNA sequences found in this sample. The chain carries TRBV28 and TRBJ1-1; a weak D match, TRBD1 (5 bases). The germline V gene has CDR1 MDHEN and CDR2 SYDVKM. V shed 3 bases and J shed 1 base, with 9 bases lying between them. The CDR3 contains 14 residues. CDR3 bases: TGTGCCAGCAGTTTGGGAGACAGGAACACTGAAGCTTTCTTT. Translated: CASSLGDRNTEAFF.

The chain joins TRBV27 to TRBJ1-4, with 8 bases lining up with TRBD1. The length of the CDR3 is 16 residues. V shed 5 bases and J 8 bases; nucleotides not matched to a gene: 13. CDR1 and CDR2 from the germline V gene are MNHEY and SMNVEV (reference sequence). The CDR3 bases are TGTGCCAGCAGTCCCCGGGACAGGCCCTTAGGGGAAAAACTGTTTTTT. Amino acid sequence: CASSPRDRPLGEKLFF.

The CDR3 protein is CASSAQESRGNGYTF. The CDR3 DNA is TGTGCCAGCAGTGCCCAGGAGTCCAGGGGGAATGGCTACACCTTC. J is TRBJ1-2 and V is TRBV2; 7 bases agree with TRBD1. The germline gives CDR1 SNHLY, CDR2 FYNNEI. J gave up 6 bases and V 4 bases, and 11 bases lay outside the gene matches. The CDR3 has 15 residues. The whole variable domain, remainder taken from reference TRBV2 and TRBJ1-2, is EPEVTQTPSHQVTQMGQEVILRCVPISNHLYFYWYRQILGQKVEFLVSFYNNEISEKSEIFDDQFSVERPDGSNFTLKIRSTKLEDSAMYFCASSAQESRGNGYTFGSGTRLTVV.

The chain is built from TRBV28 and TRBJ2-6, with 12 positions matching TRBD1. The V gene's germline CDR1 is MDHEN and CDR2 SYDVKM. This CDR3 comprises 19 residues. J lost 4 bases, V lost 6 bases, and 13 bases had no gene match. CDR3 in DNA: TGTGCCAGCAGCCGGGGACAGGGGGCGGGTTTTTCCGGGGCCAACGTCCTGACTTTC. Protein sequence: CASSRGQGAGFSGANVLTF.

V and J are TRBV7-9 and TRBJ2-1; D possibly corresponds to TRBD2 (6 bases). Germline values: CDR1 SEHNR, CDR2 FQNEAQ (reference sequence). V was clipped by 5 bases and J by 15 bases, with 17 bases between them. The CDR3 runs 12 residues. The CDR3 sequence is CASSPTGGDMFF. CDR3 DNA sequence: TGTGCCAGCAGCCCGACCGGGGGAGATATGTTCTTC.

The rearrangement joins TRBV6-6 to TRBJ2-7; D unresolved. Germline V gene data show CDR1 as MNHNY and CDR2 as SVGAGI (reference sequence). V was shortened by 6 bases and J by 5 bases, with 8 bases between the two germline ends. The CDR3 spans 11 residues. In DNA form, the CDR3 reads TGTGCCAGCAGGTGGGGAAACGAGCAGTACTTC. Translation: CASRWGNEQYF.

The rearrangement uses TRBV7-9 and TRBJ2-3, with D perhaps TRBD1 (5 bases). CDR1 is SEHNR and CDR2 is FQNEAQ in the germline V gene (reference sequence). Trimming removed 1 base at V and 0 bases at J, with 11 bases between. The CDR3 is made up of 16 amino acids. The CDR3 region has the DNA TGTGCCAGCAGCTTAGTTAGGGCAGGGAGCACAGATACGCAGTATTTT. As protein: CASSLVRAGSTDTQYF. Combining the CDR3 with reference TRBV7-9 and TRBJ2-3 gives the whole variable domain DTGVSQNPRHKITKRGQNVTFRCDPISEHNRLYWYRQTLGQGPEFLTYFQNEAQLEKSRLLSDRFSAERPKGSFSTLEIQRTEQGDSAMYLCASSLVRAGSTDTQYFGPGTRLTVL.

This clone was seen a single time. The same CDR3 is also encoded by other DNA sequences in this sample. The CDR3 reads CASGYEQYF. DNA for the CDR3: TGTGCCAGCGGGTACGAGCAGTACTTC. The chain couples TRBV6-5 to TRBJ2-7; D is undetermined. Germline V lookup: CDR1 MNHEY, CDR2 SVGAGI. The CDR3 runs to 9 residues. V shed 8 bases and J shed 4 bases, with 3 bases lying between them.

The genes are TRBV7-9 and TRBJ1-2, with 9 bases fitting TRBD1. J lost 4 bases, V lost 6 bases, and 9 bases had no gene match. Looked up from germline, CDR1 is SEHNR and CDR2 is FQNEAQ (reference sequence). There are 15 residues in the CDR3. CDR3 sequence (DNA): TGTGCCAGCAGACAGACAGGGGGAGATTTCTATGGCTACACCTTC. Translated: CASRQTGGDFYGYTF.

CDR3 in DNA: TGTGCCAGCAGCGTCGACAGGGCTAACTATGGCTACACCTTC. Amino acid sequence: CASSVDRANYGYTF. The chain combines TRBV7-3 with TRBJ1-2, with 7 bases lining up with TRBD1. The CDR3 has 14 amino acids. Losses at the gene ends were 5 bases for V and 0 bases for J; bases not matched to a gene: 3. The germline gives CDR1 SGHTA, CDR2 FQGTGA.